The source of this T cell receptor (beta chain) is a study of blood T cell repertoires in COVID-19. Profiled with immunoSEQ multiplex PCR; TCRdb holds only in-frame clones, not every one. The sample includes 200,000 to 250,000 clones, less than 90% seen only once; the top ten take around 2.6%. This CDR3 contains 12 residues. V dropped 2 bases and J dropped 6 bases, with 4 bases sitting between them. V and J are TRBV12-3 or TRBV12-4 and TRBJ2-2; D uncertain. The TCR comes from a young woman who had recovered from COVID-19. Sequencing input: PBMCs or T cells enriched from blood (not recorded which). Here the CDR3 DNA reads TGTGCCAGCAGTTTACCGGCCGGGGAGCTGTTTTTT. The encoded protein is CASSLPAGELFF.